Below are 13 T cell receptor beta chains sequenced from a single sample in a study of OX40 agonist ivuxolimab in advanced cancers. Libraries were built with the immunoSEQ multiplex PCR assay. What TCRdb holds here is the immuneACCESS table cut down to in-frame rearrangements. Part of the clones is not present; checked against another copy, under half of the missing clones reflect an unresolved V gene, and the others are unexplained. For this sample the table gives roughly 60,000 clones, of which approximately 85% were detected only once. The ten largest clones add up to approximately 4.7% of the sample. Sample: CD4+ or CD8+ T cells sorted from blood, taken in a trial of the OX40 agonist ivuxolimab. These receptors were obtained from an adult with an advanced solid tumor such as melanoma, head and neck, liver or kidney cancer.

This clone appeared a single time. This chain links TRBV6-1 with TRBJ2-5; D might be TRBD1 (5 bases). The CDR3 has 18 amino acids. Trimming removed 2 bases from V and 0 bases from J, with 19 bases in between. Germline values: CDR1 MNHNS, CDR2 SASEGT. CDR3 sequence: CASSEQIGQGPYQETQYF. The CDR3 DNA reads TGTGCCAGCAGTGAACAGATCGGCCAGGGCCCTTACCAAGAGACCCAGTACTTC.

The V gene is TRBV19, the J gene TRBJ2-7; D possibly corresponds to TRBD2 (5 bases). There are 13 residues in the CDR3. Germline loops: CDR1 LNHDA, CDR2 SQIVND (reference sequence). The germline V and J ends were trimmed by 5 bases and 4 bases, with 12 bases remaining between them. The CDR3 protein is CASSQQPGYEQYF. In DNA, the CDR3 is TGTGCCAGTAGTCAACAGCCGGGATACGAGCAGTACTTC.

This clone appeared a few times. J is TRBJ2-1 and V is TRBV25-1; D unclear. V lost 8 bases to trimming and J lost 4 bases, with 6 bases between them. The CDR3 is 11 residues long. CDR1 and CDR2 (germline): MGHDK, SYGVNS. CDR3 amino acids: CASAIYNEQFF. In DNA, the CDR3 is TGTGCCAGCGCAATATACAATGAGCAGTTCTTC.

The chain has TRBV27 and TRBJ1-6; no firm D call. The length of the CDR3 is 13 residues. Germline V gene lookup returns CDR1 MNHEY and CDR2 SMNVEV (reference sequence). V gave up 3 bases and J gave up 10 bases, with 10 bases separating them. Written as DNA, the CDR3 is TGTGCCAGCAGTTTTACAAGGACCTCACCCCTCCACTTT. Residues: CASSFTRTSPLHF.

The rearrangement links TRBV10-3 to TRBJ2-1, with a tentative D call TRBD1 (5 bases). The CDR3 extends over 14 amino acids. Trimming stripped 0 bases from V and 14 bases from J, with 17 bases between. CDR1 is ENHRY and CDR2 is SYGVKD in the germline V gene. CDR3 residues: CAISESTERQEKFF. In DNA, the CDR3 is TGTGCCATCAGTGAGTCGACAGAGCGTCAGGAAAAGTTCTTC.

The chain uses TRBV6-6 and TRBJ2-7; weak D call: TRBD2 (6 bases). Germline V gene sequence: CDR1 MNHNY, CDR2 SVGAGI (reference sequence). V lost 7 bases to trimming and J lost 0 bases, with 13 bases between them. There are 14 residues in the CDR3. The CDR3 protein is CASIPGESSYEQYF. CDR3 nucleotides: TGTGCCAGCATCCCGGGGGAATCCTCCTACGAGCAGTACTTC.

The J gene is TRBJ2-3, the V gene TRBV7-6; a weak D match, TRBD2 (6 bases). V shed 4 bases and J shed 0 bases, with 8 bases lying between them. CDR3 length equals 14 residues. CDR1 and CDR2 from the germline V gene are SGHVS and FNYEAQ. CDR3 region: CASSSRGSTDTQYF. DNA for the CDR3: TGTGCCAGCAGCTCTCGGGGGAGCACAGATACGCAGTATTTT.

The gene calls are TRBV14 and TRBJ1-1; possible D gene TRBD1, 6 bases. Germline loops: CDR1 SGHDN, CDR2 FVKESK. The CDR3 has 16 amino acids. V was clipped by 4 bases and J by 5 bases, with 20 bases between them. CDR3 residues: CASSLGTSPMETEAFF. CDR3 nucleotide sequence: TGTGCCAGCAGCCTCGGGACATCCCCCATGGAGACTGAAGCTTTCTTT.

V gene TRBV18 combines with J gene TRBJ1-1; possibly TRBD1 for D (5 bases). Per germline, CDR1 KGHSH and CDR2 LQKENI. Trimming shortened V by 5 bases and J by 4 bases, and 14 bases separated the two germline ends. The CDR3 extends over 14 amino acids. The CDR3 DNA reads as TGTGCCAGCTCATGGGGGGAGGGCTCCACTGAAGCTTTCTTT. Translation gives CASSWGEGSTEAFF.

By sample share, this clone is medium-sized (0.01 to 0.1%). The chain recombines TRBV6-5 with TRBJ2-7; 7 bases agree with TRBD1. The V segment lost 6 bases and the J segment 4 bases; nucleotides outside the gene matches: 6. This CDR3 is built from 13 residues. Germline loops: CDR1 MNHEY, CDR2 SVGAGI. CDR3 sequence: CASRGTDLYEQYF. CDR3 nucleotides: TGTGCCAGCAGGGGGACAGATCTATACGAGCAGTACTTC.

The chain employs TRBV10-3 and TRBJ1-5, with 9 bases identical to TRBD1. Germline CDR1 ENHRY, CDR2 SYGVKD. The CDR3 is 13 amino acids. The V gene end was trimmed by 6 bases and the J gene end by 5 bases; junction bases not matched to a gene: 2. CDR3 sequence reads: CAISRTGDQPQHF. The CDR3 DNA reads TGTGCCATCAGCAGGACAGGGGATCAGCCCCAGCATTTT.

The chain couples TRBV28 to TRBJ2-3, with D maybe TRBD1 (6 bases). The V gene lost 5 bases and the J gene lost 0 bases, with 15 bases spanning the gap. In germline, CDR1 is MDHEN, CDR2 SYDVKM. The CDR3 totals 16 residues. The CDR3: CASSPPGESSTDTQYF. CDR3 coding DNA: TGTGCCAGCAGTCCCCCAGGGGAGTCTAGCACAGATACGCAGTATTTT.

This clone appeared once. This chain uses TRBV19 with TRBJ2-3, with 7 positions matching TRBD2. This CDR3 region has 17 residues. CDR1 is LNHDA, CDR2 SQIVND, per germline (reference sequence). J lost 2 bases, V lost 7 bases, and 15 bases had no gene match. CDR3 sequence (DNA): TGTGCCAGTAAAGTTGGCGGGAGCCTTTCCCCCACAGATACGCAGTATTTT. It translates to CASKVGGSLSPTDTQYF.